These 16 T cell receptor beta chains came from one sample sequenced in a study of PD-L1 blockade in urothelial cancer. The method was immunoSEQ multiplex PCR; TCRdb's version includes in-frame clones alone and lacks a portion of them. In the table there are over 25,000 clones, roughly three quarters of which are singletons. Time point defined: peripheral blood 6 weeks after treatment start. The sample in question was PBMCs, obtained around atezolizumab (anti-PD-L1) treatment. The receptor source for this set is an older man with urothelial cancer.

J is TRBJ1-2 and V is TRBV5-6; 10 positions agree with TRBD1. The ends lost 5 bases at V and 1 base at J; junction bases unmatched: 2. The CDR3 extends over 14 amino acids. Germline V gene sequence: CDR1 SGHDT, CDR2 YYEEEE. The CDR3 region is CASRGQGLNYGYTF. CDR3 in DNA: TGTGCCAGCAGGGGACAGGGGCTTAACTATGGCTACACCTTC.

V is TRBV5-1 and J is TRBJ1-1, with 9 bases fitting TRBD1. CDR1 SGHRS and CDR2 YFSETQ come from the germline V gene. J lost 7 bases, V lost 4 bases, and 5 bases had no gene match. The CDR3 spans 13 residues. The DNA for the CDR3 is TGCGCCAGCAGCCCGCCGGGACAGGGTGAAGCTTTCTTT. This codes for CASSPPGQGEAFF.

V usage is TRBV11-3 and J usage is TRBJ2-5; 14 bases are a match to TRBD2. This CDR3 has 18 residues. The trim removed 0 bases at V and 2 bases at J, leaving 5 bases unmatched. The germline V gene has CDR1 SGHNT and CDR2 YENEEA. This chain's CDR3 is CASSLEGLAGVGQETQYF. Here the CDR3 DNA reads TGTGCCAGCAGCTTAGAGGGACTAGCGGGAGTAGGACAAGAGACCCAGTACTTC.

This chain connects TRBV19 to TRBJ2-3; the match to TRBD1 covers 7 bases. The length of the CDR3 is 17 residues. V trimming: 5 bases; J trimming: 0 bases; junction bases outside the gene matches: 11. Germline V CDR1 and CDR2: LNHDA, SQIVND (reference sequence). The CDR3 coding sequence is TGTGCCAGTAGTTCGCGCACTGACAGGGTTAGCACAGATACGCAGTATTTT. Amino acids: CASSSRTDRVSTDTQYF.

The rearrangement joins TRBV21-1 to TRBJ2-7; whether TRBD2, the table's D call, matches the DNA was not checked. TRBV21-1 is labeled a pseudogene. This CDR3 has 19 amino acids. This chain's CDR3 is CASSKVKTSGIPFRWEQYF. DNA for the CDR3: TGTGCCAGCAGCAAAGTTAAGACTAGCGGGATACCCTTCCGCTGGGAGCAGTACTTC.

This CDR3 reads CASSLLNREQGDTQYF. CDR3 DNA: TGTGCCAGCAGCTTGCTGAATCGGGAGCAGGGAGATACGCAGTATTTT. The rearrangement uses TRBV7-8 and TRBJ2-3, with a possible D match to TRBD2 (6 bases). The CDR3 consists of 16 residues. Trimming stripped 3 bases from V and 5 bases from J, with 18 bases between. Germline assignment: CDR1 SGHVS and CDR2 FQNEAQ.

This chain joins TRBV7-8 and TRBJ2-7, with TRBD2 matching 7 bases. Germline V gene data show CDR1 as SGHVS and CDR2 as FQNEAQ. CDR3 length: 16 residues. V lost 3 bases, J lost 5 bases, and 13 bases stayed unmatched. The CDR3 region has the DNA TGTGCCAGCAGCTTCTTCGGGGGAGGGAGGATCCACGAGCAGTACTTC. Translating gives CASSFFGGGRIHEQYF.

This clone is termed large. The chain employs TRBV4-2 and TRBJ1-1; 7 bases fit TRBD1. CDR1 LGHNA and CDR2 YNFKEQ come from the germline V gene. This CDR3 region has 13 residues. The junction had 5 bases not matched to a gene; V was cut back by 3 bases and J by 7 bases. CDR3 in amino acids: CASSHVTGDEAFF. CDR3 bases: TGTGCCAGCAGCCACGTCACAGGGGATGAAGCTTTCTTT.

The chain recombines TRBV19 with TRBJ2-7; 11 bases align to TRBD2. Germline V gene data show CDR1 as LNHDA and CDR2 as SQIVND (reference sequence). With V trimmed by 7 bases and J by 0 bases, 14 bases remained unmatched. This CDR3 has 18 residues. CDR3 amino acids: CASTFSWTSGSSSYEQYF. In nucleotides, the CDR3 is TGTGCCAGTACGTTCTCATGGACTAGCGGGTCTAGCTCCTACGAGCAGTACTTC.

The chain recombines TRBV6-5 with TRBJ2-1; D uncertain. V was shortened by 1 base and J by 1 base, with 5 bases between the two germline ends. Looked up from germline, CDR1 is MNHEY and CDR2 is SVGAGI. The CDR3 extends over 14 amino acids. The CDR3 protein is CASSYFSSYNEQFF. CDR3 DNA: TGTGCCAGCAGTTACTTTTCGTCCTACAATGAGCAGTTCTTC.

This clone has more than one count but fewer than ten. In nucleotides, the CDR3 is TGTGCCTGGATCCGCCCAGGGGTGACCTACGAGCAGTACTTC. This codes for CAWIRPGVTYEQYF. This chain uses TRBV30 with TRBJ2-7; maybe TRBD1 (6 bases). CDR3 length equals 14 residues. V gave up 4 bases and J gave up 2 bases, with 15 bases separating them. CDR1 GTSNPN and CDR2 SVGIG come from the germline V gene (reference sequence). Full variable domain (remainder filled in from reference TRBV30 and TRBJ2-7): SQTIHQWPATLVQPVGSPLSLECTVEGTSNPNLYWYRQAAGRGLQLLFYSVGIGQISSEVPQNLSASRPQDRQFILSSKKLLLSDSGFYLCAWIRPGVTYEQYFGPGTRLTVT.

This chain connects TRBV5-6 to TRBJ1-6; TRBD1 aligns across 8 bases. V dropped 3 bases and J dropped 10; count of bases not matched to a gene: 9. CDR1 and CDR2 (germline): SGHDT, YYEEEE. This CDR3 has 15 residues. DNA for the CDR3: TGTGCCAGCAGCTCGTGGACAGGGTTTTTGTCACCCCTCCACTTT. It codes for CASSSWTGFLSPLHF.

The chain joins TRBV27 to TRBJ1-1; D possibly corresponds to TRBD1 (5 bases). Germline V lookup: CDR1 MNHEY, CDR2 SMNVEV (reference sequence). The CDR3 totals 15 residues. V was clipped by 3 bases and J by 1 base, with 12 bases between them. This chain's CDR3 is CASSLRRQGNTEAFF. In DNA, the CDR3 is TGTGCCAGCAGTTTGAGAAGGCAGGGGAACACTGAAGCTTTCTTT.

The J gene is TRBJ2-2, the V gene TRBV5-4; 8 nucleotides match TRBD1. CDR1 and CDR2 from the germline V gene are SGHNT and YYREEE (reference sequence). The ends lost 4 bases at V and 1 base at J; junction bases unmatched: 6. CDR3 length: 16 amino acids. The CDR3 DNA reads as TGTGCCAGCAGCCATCTCGGACAGGGGAACACCGGGGAGCTGTTTTTT. This translates into CASSHLGQGNTGELFF.

The chain combines TRBV7-2 with TRBJ1-5; TRBD1 aligns across 8 bases. The V gene end was trimmed by 5 bases and the J gene end by 6 bases; junction bases not matched to a gene: 6. In germline, CDR1 is SGHTA, CDR2 FQGNSA. This CDR3 is 14 amino acids long. Here the CDR3 DNA reads TGTGCCAGCAGCCCTGGACAGGGCCTTCAGCCCCAGCATTTT. Protein product: CASSPGQGLQPQHF.

This chain links TRBV11-3 with TRBJ2-7; weak D call: TRBD2 (7 bases). Trimming took off 1 base at V and 3 bases at J, with 13 bases between the two ends. The germline CDR1 and CDR2 sequences are SGHNT and YENEEA. The CDR3 extends over 15 amino acids. The CDR3 DNA follows: TGTGCCAGCAGCTTAGGCGGGGGACAAAACTACGAGCAGTACTTC. Encoded protein: CASSLGGGQNYEQYF.